A single T cell receptor (beta chain) is shown here with its context. This record belongs to a study of T cells after yellow fever vaccination. Template switching by 5'RACE produced TCR cDNA, adding a universal primer site and UMIs. TCRdb processed the 5' RACE reads anew with MiXCR; each CDR3 protein has one entry. This sample has hundreds of thousands of distinct CDR3 sequences, with about 8.7% found just once. Sequencing was performed on PBMCs, taken on the day of the first yellow fever vaccination. This clonotype was obtained from a man aged 18 to 29 who received the YFV17D yellow fever vaccine.

The chain's CDR3 is CASSFSTSGWERQYF. As DNA, the CDR3 is TGTGCCAGCAGCTTCTCGACTAGCGGGTGGGAGAGGCAGTACTTC. The V and J genes are TRBV11-2 and TRBJ2-5; 10 nucleotides agree with TRBD2. V gave up 3 bases and J gave up 11 bases; unmatched junction bases: 12. Germline CDR1 reads SGHAT; CDR2 reads FQNNGV. CDR3 length: 15 amino acids.